This T cell receptor beta chain was recorded in a study of cytomegalovirus exposure and HLA in healthy donors. About the study: Earlier, approximately 180 million T cells were analyzed, and some 120 million unique TCR beta sequences were found among them.

General study results and limits: Available immune exposure information covered CMV serostatus only. As a later analysis showed, a missense DCLRE1C variant was linked to trimming of TCR beta V- and J-genes.

The CDR3 sequence is 12 residues long. With 7 bases removed from V and 3 bases from J, the gap between germline ends came to 9 bases. Germline lookup yields CDR1 SGHAT and CDR2 FQNNGV. The PCR contained 60 Vbeta and 13 Jbeta primers. Repertoires were generated with immunoSEQ multiplex PCR, while TCRdb's copy carries only in-frame clones and drops some. The table records more than 140,000 clones, 82% of them present only once. It was healthy bone marrow donors who served as donors. Of note for this clone: Its target is not known.

The chain is built from TRBV11-2 and TRBJ1-1; TRBD1 is a possible D gene (6 bases). The sequenced sample was PBMCs. The sequence was obtained from a woman between 40 and 50 years old in good health and CMV-seronegative. The CDR3, as DNA: TGTGCCAGCATGGGGGCGCACACTGAAGCTTTCTTT. This sequence encodes CASMGAHTEAFF.